This TCR beta chain comes out of a study of T cell repertoires in cytomegalovirus infection. Study at large: Selected CMV epitopes included recently identified HLA-C-restricted ones as well as well-studied HLA-B-restricted ones. Indicated by public TCR beta signatures were CMV infection and matching HLA type. Notes on the study in general: The study found HLA-C-restricted CMV-specific TCR beta clonotypes dominating the ex vivo response.

TCRdb re-derived calls from the reads in MiXCR, one entry per CDR3 protein. This repertoire shows about 830,000 distinct CDR3 sequences, around a third found once; its top ten account for around 12%. Between the trimmed V and J ends, which lost 0 bases and 4 bases, there was a span of 10 bases. CDR3 length: 15 residues. In germline, CDR1 is MNHEY, CDR2 SMNVEV (reference sequence). This clonotype was picked up one time. The antigen is not known. This chain uses TRBV27 with TRBJ2-4; TRBD2 is a possible D gene (5 bases). The origin of this receptor is a human donor in good health (CMV status not recorded). Some clones in this sample may be carry-over from other donors' samples. This material consisted of cultured CD8+ T cells from PBMCs, taken from culture after CMV antigen stimulation. For the CDR3, the DNA is TGTGCCAGCAGTTTATCGAGGGTGGGGAAAAACATTCAGTACTTC. The encoded protein is CASSLSRVGKNIQYF.